The rows below give T cell receptor beta chains drawn from one sample of a study of beta chain features in type 1 diabetes. Profiling relied on immunoSEQ multiplex PCR, and the TCRdb table lists in-frame clones only, not all of them. The sample has about 15,000 clones, approximately 68% seen once. Sequencing was performed on stem cell memory CD4+ T cells from blood. These receptors all stem from a woman between 18 and 30 years old with type 1 diabetes. Both conserved end residues are part of each CDR3. Fields, in order: D gene, CDR3 length, J gene, V gene, clone size, CDR3 protein, CDR3 DNA. D genes are given only for firm matches. Expanded clones get a size class; other rows say once, few or many, or leave the size out.

D gene: .
CDR3 length: 14
J gene: TRBJ1-4
V gene: TRBV2
clone size: few
CDR3 protein: CASSTGTTGEKLFF
CDR3 DNA: TGTGCCAGCAGTACCGGGACTACGGGAGAAAAACTGTTTTTT

D gene: TRBD1
CDR3 length: 16
J gene: TRBJ2-2
V gene: TRBV28
clone size: .
CDR3 protein: CASSTATGANTGELFF
CDR3 DNA: TGTGCCAGCAGTACAGCGACAGGGGCGAACACCGGGGAGCTGTTTTTT

D gene: .
CDR3 length: 15
J gene: TRBJ1-1
V gene: TRBV19
clone size: .
CDR3 protein: CASSIGEGLNTEAFF
CDR3 DNA: TGTGCCAGTAGTATAGGTGAGGGTTTAAACACTGAAGCTTTCTTT

D gene: .
CDR3 length: 17
J gene: TRBJ1-3
V gene: TRBV7-2
clone size: once
CDR3 protein: CASSLVESGRSGNTIYF
CDR3 DNA: TGTGCCAGCAGCTTAGTAGAATCAGGGAGGTCTGGAAACACCATATATTTT

D gene: TRBD1
CDR3 length: 13
J gene: TRBJ1-2
V gene: TRBV29-1
clone size: .
CDR3 protein: CSVEAGTDYGYTF
CDR3 DNA: TGCAGCGTTGAGGCGGGGACAGACTATGGCTACACCTTC

D gene: TRBD2
CDR3 length: 15
J gene: TRBJ2-1
V gene: TRBV9
clone size: once
CDR3 protein: CASSERDFSYNEQFF
CDR3 DNA: TGTGCCAGCAGCGAGCGGGACTTCTCCTACAATGAGCAGTTCTTC

D gene: TRBD1
CDR3 length: 14
J gene: TRBJ2-2
V gene: TRBV4-3
clone size: .
CDR3 protein: CASSQQGDKGELFF
CDR3 DNA: TGCGCCAGCAGCCAACAGGGGGATAAAGGGGAGCTGTTTTTT

D gene: TRBD1
CDR3 length: 15
J gene: TRBJ1-2
V gene: TRBV7-9
clone size: .
CDR3 protein: CASSPETGEYYGYTF
CDR3 DNA: TGTGCCAGCAGCCCGGAGACAGGGGAATACTATGGCTACACCTTC

D gene: .
CDR3 length: 15
J gene: TRBJ1-2
V gene: TRBV6-5
clone size: .
CDR3 protein: CASSYSSGAKAGYTF
CDR3 DNA: TGTGCCAGCAGTTACTCCTCTGGGGCCAAGGCGGGCTACACCTTC

D gene: .
CDR3 length: 14
J gene: TRBJ1-1
V gene: TRBV10-3
clone size: .
CDR3 protein: CAISSGQGNTEAFF
CDR3 DNA: TGTGCCATCAGTTCGGGACAAGGGAACACTGAAGCTTTCTTT

D gene: .
CDR3 length: 13
J gene: TRBJ2-7
V gene: TRBV30
clone size: .
CDR3 protein: CAWTNGGTYEQYF
CDR3 DNA: TGTGCCTGGACGAACGGGGGAACCTACGAGCAGTACTTC

D gene: .
CDR3 length: 14
J gene: TRBJ1-2
V gene: TRBV7-9
clone size: few
CDR3 protein: CASSLESGAYGYTF
CDR3 DNA: TGTGCCAGCAGCCTTGAATCAGGGGCCTATGGCTACACCTTC

D gene: .
CDR3 length: 12
J gene: TRBJ1-5
V gene: TRBV30
clone size: few
CDR3 protein: CAWSRGNQPQHF
CDR3 DNA: TGTGCCTGGAGTCGCGGGAATCAGCCCCAGCATTTT

D gene: TRBD1
CDR3 length: 16
J gene: TRBJ1-1
V gene: TRBV30
clone size: .
CDR3 protein: CAWSALTWDSNTEAFF
CDR3 DNA: TGTGCCTGGAGTGCCCTGACCTGGGACAGCAACACTGAAGCTTTCTTT

D gene: TRBD2
CDR3 length: 14
J gene: TRBJ2-3
V gene: TRBV29-1
clone size: .
CDR3 protein: CSVGLAGDQDTQYF
CDR3 DNA: TGCAGCGTCGGACTAGCGGGAGATCAAGATACGCAGTATTTT

D gene: TRBD2
CDR3 length: 16
J gene: TRBJ2-7
V gene: TRBV5-4
clone size: .
CDR3 protein: CASSLGVTSGMNEQYF
CDR3 DNA: TGTGCCAGCAGCTTGGGGGTGACTAGCGGGATGAACGAGCAGTACTTC

D gene: .
CDR3 length: 15
J gene: TRBJ2-5
V gene: TRBV9
clone size: .
CDR3 protein: CASSVAPQAGKTQYF
CDR3 DNA: TGTGCCAGCAGCGTAGCTCCCCAGGCCGGGAAGACCCAGTACTTC

D gene: .
CDR3 length: 12
J gene: TRBJ2-7
V gene: TRBV2
clone size: once
CDR3 protein: CASHRGSYEQYF
CDR3 DNA: TGTGCCAGCCATCGGGGCTCCTACGAGCAGTACTTC

D gene: TRBD2
CDR3 length: 14
J gene: TRBJ2-1
V gene: TRBV7-2
clone size: .
CDR3 protein: CASSPAAGFYEQFF
CDR3 DNA: TGTGCCAGCAGCCCAGCAGCGGGGTTTTATGAGCAGTTCTTC

D gene: .
CDR3 length: 12
J gene: TRBJ2-7
V gene: TRBV9
clone size: .
CDR3 protein: CASSGSGNEQYF
CDR3 DNA: TGTGCCAGCAGCGGGAGCGGAAACGAGCAGTACTTC

D gene: TRBD2
CDR3 length: 21
J gene: TRBJ2-1
V gene: TRBV27
clone size: .
CDR3 protein: CASSLRFSRKLADNSYNEQFF
CDR3 DNA: TGTGCCAGCAGTTTACGGTTTTCCCGTAAACTAGCGGACAACTCCTACAATGAGCAGTTCTTC

D gene: .
CDR3 length: 14
J gene: TRBJ1-4
V gene: TRBV6-1
clone size: .
CDR3 protein: CASILDPRGEKLFF
CDR3 DNA: TGTGCCAGCATCCTGGACCCGCGAGGGGAAAAACTGTTTTTT

D gene: TRBD1
CDR3 length: 15
J gene: TRBJ2-7
V gene: TRBV6-6
clone size: .
CDR3 protein: CASRGTGSSPDEQYF
CDR3 DNA: TGTGCCAGCAGGGGGACAGGATCCTCACCCGACGAGCAGTACTTC

D gene: TRBD2
CDR3 length: 13
J gene: TRBJ2-1
V gene: TRBV14
clone size: .
CDR3 protein: CASSQAATSRKFF
CDR3 DNA: TGTGCCAGCAGCCAAGCTGCGACTAGCCGTAAGTTCTTC

D gene: .
CDR3 length: 13
J gene: TRBJ2-7
V gene: TRBV7-9
clone size: few
CDR3 protein: CASSSLVAYEQYF
CDR3 DNA: TGTGCCAGCAGCTCCCTCGTTGCCTACGAGCAGTACTTC

D gene: TRBD1
CDR3 length: 17
J gene: TRBJ2-7
V gene: TRBV7-2
clone size: .
CDR3 protein: CASSPWDRESSPYEQYF
CDR3 DNA: TGTGCCAGCAGCCCTTGGGACAGGGAATCTTCCCCCTACGAGCAGTACTTC

D gene: .
CDR3 length: 16
J gene: TRBJ2-1
V gene: TRBV7-8
clone size: .
CDR3 protein: CASSLGATSSYNEQFF
CDR3 DNA: TGTGCCAGCAGCTTAGGGGCGACGAGCTCCTACAATGAGCAGTTCTTC

D gene: .
CDR3 length: 14
J gene: TRBJ2-5
V gene: TRBV28
clone size: .
CDR3 protein: CASSLPSFQETQYF
CDR3 DNA: TGTGCCAGCAGTTTGCCTAGCTTTCAAGAGACCCAGTACTTC

D gene: .
CDR3 length: 13
J gene: TRBJ2-1
V gene: TRBV6-1
clone size: few
CDR3 protein: CASSILEHNEQFF
CDR3 DNA: TGTGCCAGCAGTATTCTGGAGCACAATGAGCAGTTCTTC

D gene: TRBD2
CDR3 length: 17
J gene: TRBJ2-1
V gene: TRBV29-1
clone size: few
CDR3 protein: CSVVGLASTGGVNEQFF
CDR3 DNA: TGCAGCGTTGTCGGACTAGCGTCCACCGGAGGGGTTAATGAGCAGTTCTTC

D gene: .
CDR3 length: 12
J gene: TRBJ2-7
V gene: TRBV6-1
clone size: .
CDR3 protein: CASSESGYEQYF
CDR3 DNA: TGTGCCAGCAGTGAATCAGGGTATGAGCAGTACTTC

D gene: TRBD1
CDR3 length: 15
J gene: TRBJ2-1
V gene: TRBV19
clone size: .
CDR3 protein: CASSFTGGAGNEQFF
CDR3 DNA: TGTGCCAGTAGCTTTACAGGGGGCGCGGGCAATGAGCAGTTCTTC

D gene: TRBD1
CDR3 length: 16
J gene: TRBJ2-5
V gene: TRBV5-4
clone size: .
CDR3 protein: CASSLAGQGSGKTQYF
CDR3 DNA: TGTGCCAGCAGCTTGGCAGGACAGGGGTCAGGAAAGACCCAGTACTTC